The sequence of this TCR beta chain was determined in a study of blood T cell repertoires in COVID-19. About the study: Specimens from acute and convalescent COVID-19 originated in the United States, Italy and Spain.

Trimming removed 7 bases at V and 8 bases at J, with 20 bases between. In germline, CDR1 is SNHLY, CDR2 FYNNEI. This CDR3 has 14 amino acids. In the source study's methods: Reference gene primers were amplified, and this amplification served to estimate nucleated cell counts. Assay used: immunoSEQ multiplex PCR; TCRdb lists only in-frame clones, some missing. V, J and clone size were drawn from that table, and D and trimming were deduced from the DNA. The sample includes hundreds of thousands of clones, about 86% of them seen just once. The material sequenced was peripheral blood. The chain combines TRBV2 with TRBJ1-1; the D gene is possibly TRBD1 (6 bases). This clonotype originated in a young woman who had recovered from COVID-19. CDR3 nucleotide sequence: TGTGCCAGCACCGCCCACAGGGAATCCGAGGAAGCTTTCTTT. It yields the protein CASTAHRESEEAFF.